This TCR beta chain was recovered during a study of blood T cell repertoires in COVID-19. Study at large: Sources were T cells, B-cell-depleted T cells, or PBMCs; the material itself was cDNA or gDNA.

Produced via immunoSEQ multiplex PCR; TCRdb's table is partial and in-frame only. Of around 78,000 clones listed, around 90% were seen once; the top ten hold around 0.96%. V shed 1 base and J shed 0 bases, with 7 bases lying between them. This CDR3 is 15 amino acids long. Germline V gene data show CDR1 as MGHRA and CDR2 as YSYEKL. The source of this sequence is a woman between 45 and 65 years old in a cohort sampled during active COVID-19. The chain is built from TRBV4-1 and TRBJ2-1; D may be TRBD1 (6 bases). The sample comprised peripheral blood. The CDR3 spells CASSQADSSYNEQFF. The CDR3 bases are TGCGCCAGCAGCCAAGCGGACAGCTCCTACAATGAGCAGTTCTTC.